A single sample is the source of the 24 T cell receptor beta chains below, sequenced in a study of prognosis after radiotherapy for stage I lung cancer. TCR beta CDR3 was amplified from genomic DNA by two-round multiplex PCR. Individual primers that were specific to each TRBV and TRBJ gene served in first-round PCR. TCRdb independently ran MiXCR on the multiplex PCR reads; one entry per CDR3 protein. In the table there are 20,000 to 25,000 distinct CDR3 sequences, roughly 40% of which are singletons. The material was PBMCs, obtained before or after stereotactic body radiation therapy (not recorded which). The receptors derive from a donor older than 45 with non-small cell lung cancer.

This clonotype was seen ten or more times. The genes are TRBV11-2 and TRBJ1-5; D gene unclear. Germline CDR1 SGHAT, CDR2 FQNNGV. V was cut by 0 bases and J by 4 bases, with 7 bases left in between. CDR3 length: 14 amino acids. The CDR3 DNA follows: TGTGCCAGCAGCTTAGATCGATTAAATCAGCCCCAGCATTTT. It translates to CASSLDRLNQPQHF.

About this clonotype: A much larger clone differs by one base, so this may be a read error. The chain uses TRBV15 and TRBJ2-3, with 12 bases matching TRBD2. In germline, CDR1 is LNHNV, CDR2 YYDKDF (reference sequence). The J segment lost 7 bases and the V segment lost 2 bases, leaving 22 bases of the junction unmatched. This CDR3 is 21 amino acids long. CDR3 amino acids: CATSRSGLAGLGRSVVYTQYF. In DNA form, the CDR3 reads TGTGCCACCAGCAGAAGCGGACTAGCGGGACTCGGGAGGTCGGTCGTCTATACGCAGTATTTT.

By proportion, this clonotype is medium-sized. V is TRBV6-4 and J is TRBJ1-2; no firm D call. The germline V gene encodes CDR1 MRHNA and CDR2 SNTAGT. Trimming stripped 3 bases from V and 4 bases from J, with 9 bases between. The CDR3 is 13 amino acids. In DNA form, the CDR3 reads TGTGCCAGCAGTGAAATGGGAACCTATGGCTACACCTTC. Residues: CASSEMGTYGYTF.

This chain connects TRBV2 to TRBJ1-1; 7 bases agree with TRBD1. This CDR3 contains 13 residues. V lost 6 bases and J lost 1; bases outside the gene matches: 2. Germline V gene lookup returns CDR1 SNHLY and CDR2 FYNNEI. The CDR3 loop is CASRGTANTEAFF. CDR3 in DNA: TGTGCCAGCAGGGGGACAGCGAACACTGAAGCTTTCTTT.

This clonotype has at least ten counts. This chain connects TRBV7-9 to TRBJ2-1; TRBD2 might be the D (5 bases). Germline V gene data show CDR1 as SEHNR and CDR2 as FQNEAQ (reference sequence). CDR3 length: 17 amino acids. V lost 1 base, J lost 8 bases, and 21 bases lay in between. The CDR3 loop reads CASSLDQRRNVEDEQFF. The CDR3 DNA sequence: TGTGCCAGCAGCTTAGATCAGCGGAGAAACGTCGAGGATGAGCAGTTCTTC.

A note on this clonotype: A read error may explain this, as a much larger clone is one base away. The V call is TRBV6-9, the J call TRBJ2-5; D unclear. V lost 3 bases, J lost 5 bases, and 19 bases lay in between. Germline CDR1 reads MNHGY; CDR2 reads SVAAGI. This CDR3 is built from 16 residues. CDR3 loop: CASSYSLGLCPETQYF. CDR3 sequence (DNA): TGTGCCAGCAGTTACTCCCTCGGGTTATGTCCGGAGACCCAGTACTTC.

This clonotype was found many times. The chain couples TRBV30 to TRBJ2-3; D is possibly TRBD2 (5 bases). Germline loops: CDR1 GTSNPN, CDR2 SVGIG (reference sequence). Trimming removed 0 bases at V and 14 bases at J, with 12 bases between. The CDR3 is made up of 11 amino acids. The CDR3 spells CAWSVREHPYF. The CDR3 DNA reads TGTGCCTGGAGTGTACGGGAACATCCGTATTTT. The variable domain in full, completed from reference TRBV30 and TRBJ2-3, reads SQTIHQWPATLVQPVGSPLSLECTVEGTSNPNLYWYRQAAGRGLQLLFYSVGIGQISSEVPQNLSASRPQDRQFILSSKKLLLSDSGFYLCAWSVREHPYFGPGTRLTVL.

The sample holds many counts of this clonotype. The chain carries TRBV6-1 and TRBJ2-7, with 9 bases aligning to TRBD1. J was trimmed by 2 bases and V by 6 bases; bases with no gene match: 8. Germline V CDR1 and CDR2: MNHNS, SASEGT. The CDR3 extends over 15 amino acids. The CDR3 is CASRREGTGTYEQYF. The CDR3 DNA reads as TGTGCCAGCAGGAGGGAGGGGACAGGGACCTACGAGCAGTACTTC.

As regards this clonotype: A junction end diverges from the germline sequence, so it may reflect a read error. J is TRBJ2-2 and V is TRBV6-2 or TRBV6-3; TRBD2 agrees at 7 bases. The germline V gene has CDR1 MNHEY and CDR2 SVGEGT. This CDR3 is 16 amino acids long. The CDR3 nucleotides read TGTGCCAGCAGTAAGGGAGGGGTCGGTAACACCGGTGAGCTGTTTTTT. This translates into CASSKGGVGNTGELFF.

This clonotype came up many times. This likely comes from a read error, as the CDR3 has no conserved phenylalanine or tryptophan at its end. The CDR3 reads CASSPTSESYEQYL. CDR3 sequence (DNA): TGCGCCAGCAGCCCCACTAGCGAGAGCTACGAGCAGTACCTC. This chain joins TRBV5-1 and TRBJ2-7, with 7 bases aligning to TRBD2. The CDR3 has 14 residues. Germline CDR1 reads SGHRS; CDR2 reads YFSETQ. V trimming: 4 bases; J trimming: 3 bases; junction bases outside the gene matches: 7.

The chain recombines TRBV12-3 or TRBV12-4 with TRBJ1-5; D may be TRBD1 (5 bases). V dropped 2 bases and J dropped 3 bases, with 8 bases sitting between them. This CDR3 is built from 14 residues. CDR3 amino acids: CASSLTGTNQPQHF. CDR3 nucleotides: TGTGCCAGCAGTTTAACGGGGACCAATCAGCCCCAGCATTTT.

This clonotype has at least ten counts. The chain is built from TRBV27 and TRBJ2-2; no reliable D call. V was shortened by 7 bases and J by 2 bases, with 23 bases between the two germline ends. This CDR3 is built from 18 residues. Looked up from germline, CDR1 is MNHEY and CDR2 is SMNVEV (reference sequence). CDR3 sequence (DNA): TGTGCCAGCACCGAGGCTTTGGCCCTCCAAGAAAACACCGGGGAGCTGTTTTTT. Its protein product is CASTEALALQENTGELFF.

The genes are TRBV6-2 or TRBV6-3 and TRBJ1-2; no reliable D call. The ends were cut back, 2 bases at V and 8 bases at J, with 15 bases in the middle. Germline-derived CDR1 and CDR2 are MNHEY and SVGEGT. The CDR3 loop spans 14 amino acids. CDR3 in DNA: TGTGCCAGCAGTTACATGGCAGAATCGAAGGGCTACACCTTC. It translates to CASSYMAESKGYTF.

The chain links TRBV5-1 to TRBJ1-3; 7 nucleotides agree with TRBD1. Looked up from germline, CDR1 is SGHRS and CDR2 is YFSETQ. With 4 bases clipped from V and 6 bases from J, the junction kept 7 bases outside the gene matches. This CDR3 has 14 residues. The CDR3, as DNA: TGCGCCAGCAGCGACCCGACAGGGCCAAACACCATATATTTT. Its protein product is CASSDPTGPNTIYF.

Worth noting for this clonotype: This may arise from a read error, as a much more abundant clone is one base away. The genes are TRBV10-3 and TRBJ1-5; D not certain. The CDR3 sequence is 13 residues long. The germline V and J ends were trimmed by 10 bases and 7 bases, with 17 bases remaining between them. Looked up from germline, CDR1 is ENHRY and CDR2 is SYGVKD. CDR3 nucleotide sequence: TGTGCCACCGGGAGTCAATCGGAGCAGCCCCAGCATTTT. It is translated as CATGSQSEQPQHF.

A note on this clonotype: This sequence is one base from a far larger clone and is likely a read error. Lacking the conserved final phenylalanine or tryptophan, this CDR3 likely reflects a read error. The genes are TRBV6-4 and TRBJ2-2, with 9 positions matching TRBD2. This CDR3 contains 15 residues. The V and J ends lost 5 bases and 4 bases, in that order; junction bases with no gene match: 5. Germline V lookup: CDR1 MRHNA, CDR2 SNTAGT. In DNA, the CDR3 is TGTGCCAGCAGTCTAAGCGGGAGGCCCACCGGGGAGCTGTTTTGT. Translating it yields CASSLSGRPTGELFC.

Ten or more counts support this clonotype. The chain recombines TRBV9 with TRBJ2-3; the D is unclear. Germline V CDR1 and CDR2: SGDLS, YYNGEE. Deletions cut 3 bases from V and 1 base from J, with 15 bases between. The CDR3 covers 16 residues. The CDR3 here is CASSETPTTRTDTQYF. CDR3 DNA sequence: TGTGCCAGCAGCGAGACCCCGACAACGCGCACAGATACGCAGTATTTT. Full variable domain (outside the CDR3, taken from reference TRBV9 and TRBJ2-3): DSGVTQTPKHLITATGQRVTLRCSPRSGDLSVYWYQQSLDQGLQFLIQYYNGEERAKGNILERFSAQQFPDLHSELNLSSLELGDSALYFCASSETPTTRTDTQYFGPGTRLTVL.

This clonotype showed up many times. The chain links TRBV29-1 to TRBJ2-1; TRBD2 matches at 7 bases. Germline V gives CDR1 SQVTM, CDR2 ANQGSEA. This CDR3 contains 13 residues. V trimming: 4 bases; J trimming: 4 bases; junction bases outside the gene matches: 4. CDR3 nucleotides: TGCAGCGTTGCCGGGGGGAAATACAATGAGCAGTTCTTC. Its protein product is CSVAGGKYNEQFF.

About this clonotype: A far larger clone is just one base off, so this is likely a read error. The V gene is TRBV6-5, the J gene TRBJ2-1; D is unresolved. Per the germline V gene, CDR1 is MNHEY and CDR2 is SVGAGI. This CDR3 is built from 11 residues. The CDR3 reads CASRYYNEQFF. The CDR3 DNA reads as TGTGCCAGCAGGTACTACAATGAGCAGTTCTTC.

This clonotype was detected a few times. This sequence joins TRBV20-1 and TRBJ2-1; 9 bases agree with TRBD2. The junction had 9 bases not matched to a gene; V was cut back by 3 bases and J by 6 bases. The CDR3 runs to 15 residues. The germline V gene encodes CDR1 DFQATT and CDR2 SNEGSKA (reference sequence). CDR3 in amino acids: CSASGGSGSGNEQFF. The CDR3 DNA is TGCAGTGCTAGCGGTGGTAGCGGGAGTGGCAATGAGCAGTTCTTC.

Many counts were recorded for this clonotype. This chain connects TRBV15 to TRBJ1-1; perhaps TRBD1 as D (6 bases). This CDR3 spans 16 amino acids. V lost 3 bases to trimming and J lost 5 bases, with 19 bases between them. Looked up from germline, CDR1 is LNHNV and CDR2 is YYDKDF (reference sequence). Here the CDR3 reads CATSRWGQGFSTEAFF. The CDR3 nucleotides are TGTGCCACCAGCAGGTGGGGGCAGGGGTTTTCGACTGAAGCTTTCTTT.

This clonotype was recorded at least ten times. CDR3 in amino acids: CASSFSPSDRGGEQYF. CDR3 coding DNA: TGCGCCAGCAGCTTCTCGCCTTCGGACAGGGGCGGCGAGCAGTACTTC. The J gene is TRBJ2-7, the V gene TRBV5-1; TRBD1 agrees at 9 bases. The CDR3 extends over 16 amino acids. V trimming: 2 bases; J trimming: 6 bases; junction bases outside the gene matches: 12. From germline, CDR1 is SGHRS and CDR2 YFSETQ.

This clonotype was detected ten times or more. This chain joins TRBV11-1 and TRBJ1-1; D remains unclear. Looked up from germline, CDR1 is SGHAT and CDR2 is FQDESV (reference sequence). CDR3 length: 14 amino acids. The V and J ends lost 3 bases and 1 base respectively, with 9 bases between them. The CDR3 loop reads CASSFVLKNTEAFF. Here the CDR3 DNA reads TGTGCCAGCAGCTTCGTTCTAAAGAACACTGAAGCTTTCTTT.

V and J are TRBV30 and TRBJ1-5; D remains unclear. Germline CDR1 GTSNPN, CDR2 SVGIG (reference sequence). Trimming removed 1 base from V and 6 bases from J, with 13 bases in between. The CDR3 spans 14 residues. CDR3 protein: CAWSGGIGIQPQHF. The CDR3 DNA reads as TGTGCCTGGAGTGGAGGGATCGGGATTCAGCCCCAGCATTTT.